This T cell receptor beta chain was obtained from a study of OX40 agonist ivuxolimab in advanced cancers. Germline V gene sequence: CDR1 MNHNS, CDR2 SASEGT. The CDR3 has 16 amino acids. V was trimmed by 2 bases and J by 2 bases, leaving 13 bases between them. Patients were ineligible given autoimmune disease history or systemic immunosuppression. The repertoire was sequenced with immunoSEQ multiplex PCR; TCRdb's copy has only in-frame clones and lacks some. The sample yields 75,000 to 90,000 clones, about 90% seen once. Study results and limitations: Partial responders dosed at 0.1-3.0 mg/kg displayed clonal expansion ranking among the lowest. CD4+ T cells averaged fewer expanded clones than CD8+ T cells. At 0.1 to 3.0 mg/kg and by week 6, clonal expansion occurred in CD4+ and CD8+ blood T cells.

For this clone: The antigen is undetermined.

The chain links TRBV6-1 to TRBJ1-5; D call uncertain. The specimen comprised CD4+ or CD8+ T cells sorted from blood, sampled in a trial of the OX40 agonist ivuxolimab. The receptor comes from an adult with an advanced solid tumor such as melanoma, head and neck, liver or kidney cancer. The CDR3 nucleotides read TGTGCCAGCAGTGAATTTGTTATTGTCGGCAATCAGCCCCAGCATTTT. Amino acids: CASSEFVIVGNQPQHF.